This T cell receptor (beta chain) is drawn from a study of tumor and adjacent non-tumor tissue in lung cancer. General observations from the study: Tumor TCR diversity, when higher, was linked to shorter survival.

The CDR3 spans 15 residues. CDR1 and CDR2 from the germline V gene are MNHEY and SVGAGI. Three rounds of nested PCR, following a modified ARM-PCR protocol, produced the TCRbeta library. MiXCR, applied by TCRdb to the multiplex PCR reads, yields one record per CDR3 protein. The sample consists of 48,000 or so distinct CDR3 sequences, around 60% of them appearing once. RNA was extracted from bulk tissue without any cell sorting. Distant lung tissue was collected more than 3 cm away from the tumor edge. In the case of this clonotype: The target antigen is unknown. A read error may account for a junction end that differs from germline.

The chain employs TRBV6-5 and TRBJ2-7, with 8 bases lining up with TRBD2. The receptor was isolated from a woman in her seventies with non-small cell lung cancer. The sample consisted of distant non-tumor lung tissue. The CDR3 spells CTSSATSVSSYEQYF. The DNA for the CDR3 is TGTACCAGCAGCGCGACTAGCGTAAGCTCCTACGAGCAATACTTC.